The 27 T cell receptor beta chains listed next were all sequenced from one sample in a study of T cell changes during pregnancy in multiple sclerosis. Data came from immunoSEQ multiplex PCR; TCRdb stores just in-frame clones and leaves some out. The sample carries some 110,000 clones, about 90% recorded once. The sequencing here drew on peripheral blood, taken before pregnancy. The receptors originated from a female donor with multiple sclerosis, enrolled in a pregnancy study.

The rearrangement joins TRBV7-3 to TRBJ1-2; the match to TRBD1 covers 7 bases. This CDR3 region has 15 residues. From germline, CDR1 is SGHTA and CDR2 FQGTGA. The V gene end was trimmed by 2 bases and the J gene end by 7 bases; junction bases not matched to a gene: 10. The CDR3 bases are TGTGCCAGCAGCTTAGAAGGACGGGCAGGGGGTGGCTACACCTTC. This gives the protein CASSLEGRAGGGYTF.

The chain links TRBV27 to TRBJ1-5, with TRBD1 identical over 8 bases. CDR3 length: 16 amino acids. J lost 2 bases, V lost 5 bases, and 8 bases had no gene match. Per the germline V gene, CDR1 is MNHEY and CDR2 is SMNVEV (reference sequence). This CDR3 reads CASSRTGGVRNQPQHF. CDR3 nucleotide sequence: TGTGCCAGCAGTAGAACAGGGGGTGTTCGCAATCAGCCCCAGCATTTT.

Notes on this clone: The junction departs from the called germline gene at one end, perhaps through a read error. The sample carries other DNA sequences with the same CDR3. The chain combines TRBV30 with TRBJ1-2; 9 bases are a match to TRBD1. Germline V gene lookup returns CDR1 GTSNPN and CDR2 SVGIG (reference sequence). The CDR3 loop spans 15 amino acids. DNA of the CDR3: TGTGCCTGGGGGGACAGGGTCCCACTTAACTATGGCTATACCTTC. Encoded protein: CAWGDRVPLNYGYTF.

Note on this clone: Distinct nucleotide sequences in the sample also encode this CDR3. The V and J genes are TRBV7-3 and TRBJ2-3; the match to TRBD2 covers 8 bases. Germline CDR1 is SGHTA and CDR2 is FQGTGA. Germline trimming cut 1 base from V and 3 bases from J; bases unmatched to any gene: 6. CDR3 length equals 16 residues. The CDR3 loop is CASSLNPGTSTDTQYF. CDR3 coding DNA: TGTGCCAGCAGCTTAAACCCCGGGACTAGTACAGATACGCAGTATTTT.

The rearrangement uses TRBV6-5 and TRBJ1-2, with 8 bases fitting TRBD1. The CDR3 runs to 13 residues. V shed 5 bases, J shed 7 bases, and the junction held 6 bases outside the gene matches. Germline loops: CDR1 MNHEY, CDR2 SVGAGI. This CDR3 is CASSPRQGSGYTF. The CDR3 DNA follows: TGTGCCAGCAGTCCTAGACAGGGGAGTGGCTACACCTTC.

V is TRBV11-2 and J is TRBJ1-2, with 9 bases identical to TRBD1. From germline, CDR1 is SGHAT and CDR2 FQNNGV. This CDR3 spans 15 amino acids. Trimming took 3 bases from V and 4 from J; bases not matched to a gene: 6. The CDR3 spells CASSFRGQGIYGYTF. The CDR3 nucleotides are TGTGCCAGCAGCTTTAGGGGACAGGGCATCTATGGCTACACCTTC.

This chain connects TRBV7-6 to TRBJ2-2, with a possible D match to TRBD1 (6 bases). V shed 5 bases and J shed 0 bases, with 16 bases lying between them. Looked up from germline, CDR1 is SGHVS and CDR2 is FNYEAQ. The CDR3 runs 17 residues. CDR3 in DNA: TGTGCCAGCAGCATAATAGGTCCAGGGGCGAACACCGGGGAGCTGTTTTTT. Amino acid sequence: CASSIIGPGANTGELFF.

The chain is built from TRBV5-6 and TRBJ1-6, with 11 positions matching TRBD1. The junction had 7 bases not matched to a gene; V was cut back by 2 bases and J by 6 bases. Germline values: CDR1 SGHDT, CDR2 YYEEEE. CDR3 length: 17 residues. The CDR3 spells CASSLPSGTGGNSPLHF. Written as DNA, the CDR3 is TGTGCCAGCAGCTTACCGTCCGGGACAGGGGGTAATTCACCCCTCCACTTT.

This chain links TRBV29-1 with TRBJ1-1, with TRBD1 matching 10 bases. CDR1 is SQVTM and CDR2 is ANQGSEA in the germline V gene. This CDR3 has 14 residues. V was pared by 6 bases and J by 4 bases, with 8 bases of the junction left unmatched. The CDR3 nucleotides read TGCAGCGTATGGGACAGGGGAGGAACCACTGAAGCTTTCTTT. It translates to CSVWDRGGTTEAFF.

The CDR3 is CASSLGQGGVYGYTF. In DNA form, the CDR3 reads TGTGCCAGCAGCTTGGGACAGGGAGGTGTTTATGGCTACACCTTC. This sequence joins TRBV5-4 and TRBJ1-2; 7 nucleotides align to TRBD1. CDR3 length: 15 residues. CDR1 and CDR2 (germline): SGHNT, YYREEE (reference sequence). V trimming: 0 bases; J trimming: 5 bases; junction bases outside the gene matches: 7.

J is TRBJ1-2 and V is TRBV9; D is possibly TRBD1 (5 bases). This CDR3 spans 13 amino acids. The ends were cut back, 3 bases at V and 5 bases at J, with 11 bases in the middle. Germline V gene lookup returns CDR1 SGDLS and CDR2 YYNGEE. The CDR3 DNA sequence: TGTGCCAGCAGCGCAACAGGATTTTATGGCTACACCTTC. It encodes CASSATGFYGYTF. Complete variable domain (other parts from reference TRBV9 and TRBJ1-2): DSGVTQTPKHLITATGQRVTLRCSPRSGDLSVYWYQQSLDQGLQFLIQYYNGEERAKGNILERFSAQQFPDLHSELNLSSLELGDSALYFCASSATGFYGYTFGSGTRLTVV.

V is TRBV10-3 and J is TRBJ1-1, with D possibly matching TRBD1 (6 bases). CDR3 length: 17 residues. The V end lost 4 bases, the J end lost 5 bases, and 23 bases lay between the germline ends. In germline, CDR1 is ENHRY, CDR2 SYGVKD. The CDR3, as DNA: TGTGCCATCAGTGCCTACGGGACAAGGGGGAATTGGACTGAAGCTTTCTTT. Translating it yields CAISAYGTRGNWTEAFF.

The CDR3 region has the DNA TGTGCCAGCCGAGCAGGGGGCTCGGATTATGGCTACACCTTC. It translates to CASRAGGSDYGYTF. This chain joins TRBV6-1 and TRBJ1-2; 8 bases line up with TRBD1. CDR3 length: 14 amino acids. CDR1 and CDR2 (germline): MNHNS, SASEGT. V was pared by 8 bases and J by 5 bases, with 10 bases of the junction left unmatched.

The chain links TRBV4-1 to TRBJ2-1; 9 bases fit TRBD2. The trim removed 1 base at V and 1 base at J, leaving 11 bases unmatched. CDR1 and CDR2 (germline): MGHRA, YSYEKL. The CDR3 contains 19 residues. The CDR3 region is CASSQGSWSGGRSYNEQFF. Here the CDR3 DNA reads TGCGCCAGCAGCCAAGGGTCTTGGAGCGGGGGGAGGTCCTACAATGAGCAGTTCTTC.

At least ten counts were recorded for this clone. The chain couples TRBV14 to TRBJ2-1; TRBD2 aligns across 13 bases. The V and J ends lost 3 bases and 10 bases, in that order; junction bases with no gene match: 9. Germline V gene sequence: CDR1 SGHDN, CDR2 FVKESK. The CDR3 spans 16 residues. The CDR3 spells CASSQFTSGGAEEQFF. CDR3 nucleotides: TGTGCCAGCAGCCAGTTTACTAGCGGGGGGGCTGAGGAGCAGTTCTTC.

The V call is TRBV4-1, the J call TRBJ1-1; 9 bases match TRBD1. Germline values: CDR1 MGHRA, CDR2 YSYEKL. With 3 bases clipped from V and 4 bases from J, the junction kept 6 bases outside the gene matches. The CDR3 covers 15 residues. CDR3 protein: CASSQLQGAITEAFF. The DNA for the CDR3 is TGCGCCAGCAGCCAGCTACAGGGGGCGATCACTGAAGCTTTCTTT.

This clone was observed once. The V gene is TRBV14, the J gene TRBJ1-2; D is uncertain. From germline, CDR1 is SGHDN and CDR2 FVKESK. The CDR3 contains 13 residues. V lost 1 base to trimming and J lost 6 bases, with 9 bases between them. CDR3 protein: CASSQATMDGYTF. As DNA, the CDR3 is TGTGCCAGCAGCCAAGCGACTATGGATGGCTACACCTTC.

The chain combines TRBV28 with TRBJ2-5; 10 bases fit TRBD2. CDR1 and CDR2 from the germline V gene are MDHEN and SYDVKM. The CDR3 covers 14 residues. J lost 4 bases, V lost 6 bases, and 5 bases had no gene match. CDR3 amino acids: CASSSLAGVETQYF. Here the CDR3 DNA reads TGTGCCAGCAGCTCTCTAGCGGGAGTAGAGACCCAGTACTTC.

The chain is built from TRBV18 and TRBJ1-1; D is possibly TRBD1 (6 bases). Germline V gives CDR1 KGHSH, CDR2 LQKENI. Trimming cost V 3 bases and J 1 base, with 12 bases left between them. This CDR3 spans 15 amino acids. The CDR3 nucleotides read TGTGCCAGCTCACCTAAGACAGGACAGAACACTGAAGCTTTCTTT. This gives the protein CASSPKTGQNTEAFF.

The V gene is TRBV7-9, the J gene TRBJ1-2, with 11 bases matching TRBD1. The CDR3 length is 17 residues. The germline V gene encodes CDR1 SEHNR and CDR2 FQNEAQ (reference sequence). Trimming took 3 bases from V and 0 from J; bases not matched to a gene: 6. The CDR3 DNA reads TGTGCCAGCAGCTTTTGGACAGGGGGCATTTCTAACTATGGCTACACCTTC. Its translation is CASSFWTGGISNYGYTF. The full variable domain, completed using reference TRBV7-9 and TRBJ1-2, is DTGVSQNPRHKITKRGQNVTFRCDPISEHNRLYWYRQTLGQGPEFLTYFQNEAQLEKSRLLSDRFSAERPKGSFSTLEIQRTEQGDSAMYLCASSFWTGGISNYGYTFGSGTRLTVV.

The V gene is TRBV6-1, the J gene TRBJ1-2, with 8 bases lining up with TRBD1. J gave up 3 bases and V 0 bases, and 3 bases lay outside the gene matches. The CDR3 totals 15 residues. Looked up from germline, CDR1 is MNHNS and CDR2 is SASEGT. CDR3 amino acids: CASSEATGGYYGYTF. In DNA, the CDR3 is TGTGCCAGCAGTGAAGCAACAGGGGGGTACTATGGCTACACCTTC.

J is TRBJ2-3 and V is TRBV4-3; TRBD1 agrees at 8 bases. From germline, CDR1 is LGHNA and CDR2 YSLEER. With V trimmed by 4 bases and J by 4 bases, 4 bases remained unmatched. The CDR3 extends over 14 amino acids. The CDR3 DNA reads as TGCGCCAGCAGCCGGGGGACAGGACCAGATACGCAGTATTTT. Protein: CASSRGTGPDTQYF.

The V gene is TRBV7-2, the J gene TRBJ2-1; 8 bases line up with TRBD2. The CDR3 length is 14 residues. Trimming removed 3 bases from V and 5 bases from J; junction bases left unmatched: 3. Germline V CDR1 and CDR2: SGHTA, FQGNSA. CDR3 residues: CASSLTSDNNEQFF. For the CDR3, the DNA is TGTGCCAGCAGCTTGACTAGCGATAACAATGAGCAGTTCTTC.

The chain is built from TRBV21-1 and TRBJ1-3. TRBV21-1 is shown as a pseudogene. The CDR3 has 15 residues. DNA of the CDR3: TGTGCCAGCGTTAGTTACCTGCTCTCTGGAAACACCATATATTTT. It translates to CASVSYLLSGNTIYF.

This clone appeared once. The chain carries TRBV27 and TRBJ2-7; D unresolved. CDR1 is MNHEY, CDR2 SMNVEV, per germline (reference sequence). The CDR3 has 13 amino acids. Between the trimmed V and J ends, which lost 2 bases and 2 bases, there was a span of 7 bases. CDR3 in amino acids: CASSLTATYEQYF. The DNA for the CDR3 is TGTGCCAGCAGTTTAACAGCAACCTACGAGCAGTACTTC.

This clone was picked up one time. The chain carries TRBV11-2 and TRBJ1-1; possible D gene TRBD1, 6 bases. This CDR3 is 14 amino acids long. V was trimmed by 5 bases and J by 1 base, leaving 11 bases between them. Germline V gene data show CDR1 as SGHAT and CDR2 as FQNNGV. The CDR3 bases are TGTGCCAGCAGCACCAGACAGGCGAACACTGAAGCTTTCTTT. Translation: CASSTRQANTEAFF.

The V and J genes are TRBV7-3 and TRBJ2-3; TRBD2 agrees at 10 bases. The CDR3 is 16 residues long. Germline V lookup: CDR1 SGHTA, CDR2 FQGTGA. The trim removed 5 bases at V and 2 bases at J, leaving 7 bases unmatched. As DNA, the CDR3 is TGTGCCAGCAGCCCCGGAGCGGGGGGGATCACAGATACGCAGTATTTT. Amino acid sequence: CASSPGAGGITDTQYF. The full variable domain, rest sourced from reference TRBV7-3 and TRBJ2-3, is GAGVSQTPSNKVTEKGKYVELRCDPISGHTALYWYRQSLGQGPEFLIYFQGTGAADDSGLPNDRFFAVRPEGSVSTLKIQRTERGDSAVYLCASSPGAGGITDTQYFGPGTRLTVL.